The 14 T cell receptor beta chains listed next were all sequenced from one sample in a study of shared clonotypes between healthy human individuals. Assay used: immunoSEQ multiplex PCR; TCRdb lists only in-frame clones, some missing. Among over a million clones listed, about 84% were seen once. Sequenced sample: memory CD4+ T cells from PBMCs. Subset noted: CD45RA-negative fraction. Receptors were obtained from a man aged 18 to 30 in good health. Some clones in this sample may be carry-over from other donors' samples.

This chain connects TRBV5-1 to TRBJ2-1, with 8 bases lining up with TRBD1. V shed 3 bases and J 7 bases; nucleotides not matched to a gene: 6. The V gene's germline CDR1 is SGHRS and CDR2 YFSETQ. The CDR3 consists of 14 residues. This CDR3 reads CASSSMGDRNEQFF. Here the CDR3 DNA reads TGCGCCAGCAGCTCAATGGGGGACAGGAATGAGCAGTTCTTC.

The chain employs TRBV11-3 and TRBJ2-5; D ambiguous. V dropped 0 bases and J dropped 9 bases, with 11 bases sitting between them. This CDR3 region has 13 residues. CDR1 and CDR2 (germline): SGHNT, YENEEA. CDR3 DNA: TGTGCCAGCAGCTTAGACGGATCAAGGGCCCAGTACTTC. Protein: CASSLDGSRAQYF.

The genes are TRBV18 and TRBJ1-5; tentative D call: TRBD1 (6 bases). V lost 5 bases and J 0 bases, leaving 11 bases between the germline ends. CDR3 length equals 15 residues. Germline CDR1 is KGHSH and CDR2 is LQKENI. CDR3 bases: TGTGCCAGCTCAACGGACAGCAATAGCAATCAGCCCCAGCATTTT. Translation gives CASSTDSNSNQPQHF.

This rearrangement joins TRBV5-6 to TRBJ2-7; D is ambiguous. CDR3 length: 13 residues. Germline CDR1 is SGHDT and CDR2 is YYEEEE. Between the trimmed V and J ends, which lost 1 base and 3 bases, there was a span of 8 bases. CDR3 coding DNA: TGTGCCAGCAGCTTGCGAATAATCTACGAGCAGTACTTC. Encoded protein: CASSLRIIYEQYF.

The rearrangement links TRBV29-1 to TRBJ1-2, with D maybe TRBD1 (5 bases). CDR3 size: 14 residues. The germline V gene encodes CDR1 SQVTM and CDR2 ANQGSEA. Trimming took 6 bases from V and 1 from J, leaving 15 bases between them. The CDR3 spells CSVPGTEVNYGYTF. CDR3 nucleotide sequence: TGCAGCGTGCCAGGGACGGAGGTTAACTATGGCTACACCTTC.

This chain joins TRBV27 and TRBJ1-2; 7 bases line up with TRBD1. The germline V gene encodes CDR1 MNHEY and CDR2 SMNVEV (reference sequence). This CDR3 is 15 amino acids long. The junction had 8 bases not matched to a gene; V was cut back by 6 bases and J by 1 base. The CDR3 DNA is TGTGCCAGCAGAAGAACAGGGGTGGTTAACTATGGCTACACCTTC. Its protein product is CASRRTGVVNYGYTF.

In regard to this clone: Other DNA sequences within the sample encode an identical CDR3. The CDR3 coding sequence is TGCGCCAGCAGCAGACCCGCCGAGACAAGAAACAATGAGCAGTTCTTC. Its translation: CASSRPAETRNNEQFF. V and J are TRBV4-1 and TRBJ2-1; D is uncertain. The CDR3 spans 16 residues. Deletions cut 5 bases from V and 5 bases from J, with 19 bases between. Germline CDR1 is MGHRA and CDR2 is YSYEKL.

This rearrangement joins TRBV15 to TRBJ1-1; 10 nucleotides align to TRBD1. This CDR3 is built from 19 residues. Germline loops: CDR1 LNHNV, CDR2 YYDKDF (reference sequence). V was pared by 0 bases and J by 1 base, with 11 bases of the junction left unmatched. DNA of the CDR3: TGTGCCACCAGCAGAGAGCCGGGACAGGGGTTGGGTCAGAACACTGAAGCTTTCTTT. This codes for CATSREPGQGLGQNTEAFF.

This clone came up once. This rearrangement joins TRBV6-1 to TRBJ1-5; tentative D call: TRBD1 (5 bases). The CDR3 extends over 12 amino acids. Trimming stripped 3 bases from V and 12 bases from J, with 12 bases between. Germline loops: CDR1 MNHNS, CDR2 SASEGT. The chain's CDR3 is CASSEPGPRQHF. As DNA, the CDR3 is TGTGCCAGCAGTGAGCCGGGACCCCGCCAGCATTTT.

This clone was seen once. It may be a read error: a sequence one base away is much more abundant. This chain uses TRBV5-4 with TRBJ1-1, with D possibly TRBD1 on 6 matching bases. The V end lost 2 bases, the J end lost 1 base, and 9 bases lay between the germline ends. The V gene's germline CDR1 is SGHNT and CDR2 YYREEE (reference sequence). CDR3 size: 14 residues. For the CDR3, the DNA is TGTGCCAGCAGCTTCGGGACACCGAACACTGAAGCTTTCTTT. The encoded protein is CASSFGTPNTEAFF.

The chain links TRBV6-1 to TRBJ2-2, with a tentative D call TRBD2 (6 bases). V was trimmed by 5 bases and J by 5 bases, leaving 12 bases between them. This CDR3 comprises 14 residues. Per the germline V gene, CDR1 is MNHNS and CDR2 is SASEGT. The DNA for the CDR3 is TGTGCCAGCAGTCTCTTAGCGGATACCGGGGAGCTGTTTTTT. This translates into CASSLLADTGELFF.

This rearrangement joins TRBV5-1 to TRBJ2-1; 10 bases are shared with TRBD2. V dropped 0 bases and J dropped 10; count of bases not matched to a gene: 13. Germline CDR1 SGHRS, CDR2 YFSETQ. The length of the CDR3 is 17 residues. The CDR3 sequence: CASSLGFPETSGWEQFF. CDR3 coding DNA: TGCGCCAGCAGCTTGGGGTTCCCAGAGACTAGCGGGTGGGAGCAGTTCTTC.

V is TRBV4-1 and J is TRBJ2-1; D is perhaps TRBD2 (6 bases). V was pared by 0 bases and J by 3 bases, with 12 bases between. Germline values: CDR1 MGHRA, CDR2 YSYEKL. This CDR3 spans 16 amino acids. The CDR3 nucleotides read TGCGCCAGCAGCCAAGAGAGGAGCGGGCTCTACAATGAGCAGTTCTTC. Protein: CASSQERSGLYNEQFF.

Worth noting for this clone: Within the sample, other DNA sequences also encode this same CDR3. The genes are TRBV30 and TRBJ2-7; TRBD2 agrees at 8 bases. The V gene end was trimmed by 2 bases and the J gene end by 2 bases; junction bases not matched to a gene: 2. The CDR3 loop spans 13 amino acids. CDR1 GTSNPN and CDR2 SVGIG come from the germline V gene (reference sequence). The CDR3 reads CAWSTGGPYEQYF. The CDR3 region has the DNA TGTGCCTGGAGTACGGGAGGGCCCTACGAGCAGTACTTC.